The 3 T cell receptor beta chains below come from one sample, sequenced in a study of T-cell reconstitution after alpha-beta-depleted transplantation in children. The TCRbeta library was prepared with unique molecular identifiers. TCRdb independently ran MiXCR on the PCR reads; one entry per CDR3 protein. The table has 600,000 to 800,000 distinct CDR3 sequences, about an eighth seen once. Here the sequenced sample was PBMCs, taken before TCRalphabeta/CD19-depleted stem cell transplant. The receptors stem from a girl aged 2 to 9 with congenital amegakaryocytic thrombocytopenia, due to receive a stem cell transplant.

This clonotype was detected a few times. The chain recombines TRBV19 with TRBJ1-5; D may be TRBD1 (5 bases). The CDR3 runs to 13 residues. Germline loops: CDR1 LNHDA, CDR2 SQIVND (reference sequence). V lost 1 base to trimming and J lost 4 bases, with 5 bases between them. The CDR3 DNA sequence: TGTGCCAGTAGTATAGGGGGGAATCAGCCCCAGCATTTT. Translated, it gives CASSIGGNQPQHF.

At least ten counts were recorded for this clonotype. This chain uses TRBV29-1 with TRBJ2-7; D is ambiguous. Trimming removed 6 bases from V and 6 bases from J, with 9 bases in between. CDR3 length: 10 residues. The V gene's germline CDR1 is SQVTM and CDR2 ANQGSEA. CDR3 DNA sequence: TGCAGCGTACTAACTTCCGAGCAGTACTTC. The encoded protein is CSVLTSEQYF.

This clonotype was observed many times. V gene TRBV27 combines with J gene TRBJ1-2, with a tentative D call TRBD1 (6 bases). Trimming took 3 bases from V and 5 from J, leaving 16 bases between them. The CDR3 runs 15 residues. CDR1 and CDR2 from the germline V gene are MNHEY and SMNVEV (reference sequence). CDR3 residues: CASSLIQDSPYGYTF. DNA of the CDR3: TGTGCCAGCAGTTTGATCCAGGACAGCCCGTATGGCTACACCTTC.